These 8 T cell receptor beta chains were sequenced from one sample in a study of T cell changes during pregnancy in multiple sclerosis. The method was immunoSEQ multiplex PCR; TCRdb's version includes in-frame clones alone and lacks a portion of them. The table has 100,000 or so clones, over 85% seen once; the top ten hold about 1.3%. The specimen comprised peripheral blood, sampled in the second trimester of pregnancy. The origin of the receptors is a female donor with multiple sclerosis, enrolled in a pregnancy study.

This clone was recorded only once. The V and J genes are TRBV25-1 and TRBJ1-2; 9 nucleotides line up with TRBD1. CDR3 length equals 18 residues. Germline lookup yields CDR1 MGHDK and CDR2 SYGVNS. V lost 1 base, J lost 0 bases, and 9 bases stayed unmatched. The CDR3 is CASSESQAGTGSNYGYTF. DNA for the CDR3: TGTGCCAGCAGTGAATCACAGGCCGGGACAGGGTCTAACTATGGCTACACCTTC.

The chain combines TRBV6-5 with TRBJ2-1; no clear D gene. CDR1 is MNHEY, CDR2 SVGAGI, per germline. Trimming took 2 bases from V and 4 from J, leaving 12 bases between them. This CDR3 spans 15 amino acids. The CDR3 sequence is CASSYGSSAYNEQFF. The CDR3 bases are TGTGCCAGCAGTTACGGGTCTAGTGCTTACAATGAGCAGTTCTTC.

CDR3 nucleotides: TGTGCCAGCAGCGTCCGGACAGGTGACTATGGCTACACCTTC. It yields the protein CASSVRTGDYGYTF. This chain links TRBV2 with TRBJ1-2; the match to TRBD1 covers 7 bases. CDR3 length: 14 residues. Trimming removed 6 bases from V and 3 bases from J; junction bases left unmatched: 7. Germline CDR1 SNHLY, CDR2 FYNNEI.

The chain couples TRBV6-4 to TRBJ1-4; 7 nucleotides agree with TRBD1. The CDR3 loop spans 19 amino acids. Germline lookup yields CDR1 MRHNA and CDR2 SNTAGT. J lost 4 bases, V lost 4 bases, and 18 bases had no gene match. CDR3 coding DNA: TGTGCCAGCAGTGCCCCTCAGGGGGTCGAGAGGGTGGATAATGAAAAACTGTTTTTT. As protein: CASSAPQGVERVDNEKLFF.

This clone was observed once. The chain employs TRBV19 and TRBJ1-3, with 8 bases fitting TRBD1. Germline CDR1 reads LNHDA; CDR2 reads SQIVND (reference sequence). After removal of 5 bases from V and 9 bases from J, the junction contained 9 bases not matched to a gene. This CDR3 contains 14 residues. The CDR3 DNA sequence: TGTGCCAGTAGTTCGGGACAGGCCAGCGGCACCATATATTTT. Protein: CASSSGQASGTIYF.

The chain couples TRBV7-2 to TRBJ2-1, with TRBD2 matching 11 bases. The V segment lost 1 base and the J segment 8 bases; nucleotides outside the gene matches: 4. Germline CDR1 SGHTA, CDR2 FQGNSA. The CDR3 has 15 amino acids. The CDR3 loop is CASSLELAGVHEQFF. The CDR3 DNA reads TGTGCCAGCAGCTTAGAACTAGCGGGAGTACATGAGCAGTTCTTC.

This chain connects TRBV27 to TRBJ1-6; 8 bases map to TRBD1. Germline V gene sequence: CDR1 MNHEY, CDR2 SMNVEV (reference sequence). This CDR3 comprises 17 residues. V gave up 7 bases and J gave up 6 bases; unmatched junction bases: 14. The chain's CDR3 is CASTRYRQGIFNSPLHF. CDR3 sequence (DNA): TGTGCCAGCACCCGCTACAGACAGGGGATTTTTAATTCACCCCTCCACTTT.

CDR3 coding DNA: TGTGCCTGGAATGGGGGGGACACAGATACGCAGTATTTT. Residues: CAWNGGDTDTQYF. The V and J genes are TRBV30 and TRBJ2-3; the match to TRBD2 covers 7 bases. V lost 4 bases and J lost 2; bases outside the gene matches: 3. The CDR3 totals 13 residues. Germline CDR1 and CDR2: GTSNPN and SVGIG (reference sequence).